This T cell receptor (beta chain) was obtained from a study of cytomegalovirus exposure and HLA in healthy donors (dated by TCRdb to 2016 to 2017). Context from the whole study: According to an earlier analysis of 450 to 650 of the donors, 200 million or so T cells yielded 117 million unique TCR beta sequences and 276 Gb of sequence data. Around 320 gigabases of sequencing data and around 87 million unique TCR sequences were included in an early release covering roughly 700 HLA-typed donors. The genetic ancestry cluster associated with self-reported Caucasian donors included 81% of the 398 genotyped donors. The study was designed to test whether signatures of past pathogen exposure could be identified by cataloging public T cell receptors. The study profiled the T cell repertoires of 500 to 800 subjects by immunosequencing and related them to cytomegalovirus serostatus. Along with the roughly 700-subject first cohort, a separate validation cohort of over a hundred different subjects was used. High-throughput TCR immunosequencing, statistical association of individual TCRs with disease status, and machine learning were combined to predict cytomegalovirus infection status. To study patterns of TCR occurrence, a later analysis re-analyzed previously published TCR beta repertoires from several hundred donors and added high-resolution HLA genotyping. In the later analysis, no new phenotypic data were used to find candidate immune exposures; instead, reliance was placed on TCR beta sequences and their occurrence across donors. In an earlier analysis of over 550 of the donors, high-throughput TCR beta sequencing was used to judge whether each TCR beta V gene segment behaved as functional or pseudogenic. Donor age, sex, ethnicity and CMV serostatus were compiled together with the repertoire data. Genome-wide SNP genotypes for about 60% of the roughly 700 donors were used in a later genetic analysis, which treated that subset as a discovery cohort. Every repertoire in the discovery cohort had been generated on one and the same sequencing platform. Class I and class II HLA loci were covered by the typing at four-digit resolution. The number of typed donors differed by locus: roughly 620-630 for A, B, C, DRB1 and DQB1; 500 to 550 for DQA1; 606 for DPA1; and 400 to 480 for DPB1. Five DR-DQ haplotypes were handled as single units for association and clustering because linkage in the cohort was strong. Across 398 genotyped donors of the cohort, an average of approximately 200,000 unique TCR beta nucleotide sequences per donor were sequenced, and roughly 17% of those sequences were non-productive. General study outcomes and caveats: Correlated functional status among segregating V segments might be attributable to linkage disequilibrium, but an unknown experimental factor could not be ruled out. A later genetic analysis reported fewer N-insertions in productive TCRs among donors in an Asian-associated ancestry cluster than the roughly 700-donor mean. A later genetic analysis associated a missense DCLRE1C variant with V-gene and J-gene trimming of TCR beta chains, and an independent cohort replicated the association. In the study, around 160 TCR beta chains were listed as associated with cytomegalovirus. In a later analysis, several top co-occurrence clusters were reported to appear linked to parvovirus B19, influenza, CMV and Epstein-Barr virus. For the cohort, immune exposure information was limited to CMV serostatus. In a later analysis, most CMV-associated TCR beta chains were found to appear HLA-restricted, with HLA associations seemingly driven largely by CMV exposure. A further reported finding was that TCR beta sequences accurately predicted the HLA-A and HLA-B alleles for most subjects in the first cohort. The authors suggested that the approach could potentially be generalized to other disease states and immunological phenotypes. A later analysis found that HLA-associated TCR beta chains were more clonally expanded and had lower generation probabilities than equally common non-associated chains. In vitro tests confirmed that three of the cytomegalovirus-associated TCR beta chains recognize cytomegalovirus antigens. Most TCR sequences were seen in very few donors, while some public TCRs were found in many individuals. The earlier analysis of approximately 560 of the donors excluded 15 to 20 rarely observed V segments, including chromosome 9 orphons, because counts were too low. Because the 87-base-pair reads could not distinguish some IMGT-functional V segments, including TRBV6-2 and TRBV6-3, those segments were excluded. A cluster of highly shared sequence variants was judged likely to represent a technical artifact of the sequencing pipeline. At a false discovery rate of 0.05, a later analysis linked around 17,000 TCR beta sequences to specific HLA alleles. In a later analysis, the rate of TCR association differed among HLA loci, with DRB1 alleles having the most associated TCRs and HLA-C alleles having the fewest. The cohort was sequenced for TCR beta chains only, and without alpha or paired-chain data the features that could be detected were limited. In an earlier analysis of about 540 of the donors, most TCR beta V segments were observed in productive rearrangements about 90% or about 30% of the time, broadly matching IMGT annotations. The classifier was reported to diagnose cytomegalovirus status with high specificity and sensitivity in both the original and validation cohorts. When HLA alleles, especially DR and DQ, strongly co-occurred, attributing TCR associations to individual alleles was difficult. Presence/absence analyses assumed roughly uniform sequencing depth across donors, an assumption that may not hold. HLA typing was unavailable for some donors at each locus, so association tests used only the typed subset.

Counted from cysteine to phenylalanine, this CDR3 has 15 amino acids. Just CDR3 DNA is preserved here, 45 bases in frame from base 1. Sequences MGHDK (CDR1) and SYGVNS (CDR2) are obtained from the germline V gene. Germline trimming: 4 bases from V, 5 bases from J; junction bases outside gene matches: 7. In total, approximately 700 healthy bone marrow donors made up the cohort. At the time of sampling, all cohort members were nominally healthy, though unrecorded immune exposures were likely present. The donor tested CMV seropositive, placing the donor among the 250 to 350 seropositive members of the cohort. Each donor provided a peripheral blood sample, and peripheral blood mononuclear cells were used for TCR beta sequencing. Genomic DNA was extracted from the blood cell samples with the Qiagen DNeasy Blood Extraction Kit. With respect to this clone: Its target antigen remains unknown. Base quality data are lacking; no much larger clone is found one base away.

Receptors were amplified or captured by the immunoSEQ multiplex PCR assay. A mixture of 60 forward primers for TCR Vbeta segments and 13 reverse primers for TCR Jbeta segments was used in the multiplex PCR. The CDR3 region of rearranged TCR beta genes was amplified from genomic DNA by a multiplex PCR assay. On the Illumina HiSeq System, the amplified TCR beta libraries were sequenced as 87-base-pair reads. As for the original processing: A later analysis tallied about 77 million unique TCR beta chains across the 640 or so repertoires, and about 12 million of those chains were shared by two or more donors. Raw reads were error-corrected and collapsed into unique sequences by a nearest-neighbor algorithm in which closely related sequences were merged to remove PCR and sequencing errors. To assign V, D and J gene segments, CDR3 sequences were aligned to IMGT reference sequences. For a sequence to be retained, a match of at least six nucleotides was required to both a V gene segment and a J gene segment. A rearrangement was called productive if the CDR3 had no stop codons and remained in frame with V and J, and every other rearrangement was called non-productive. CDR3 was defined by IMGT convention, running from the second conserved V-encoded cysteine to the conserved J-encoded phenylalanine. In an earlier analysis of approximately 500 of the donors, sequences lacking an unambiguous match to a single V gene segment were excluded. An earlier analysis of almost 600 of the donors classified V segments as functional when productive rearrangements were above 56.7% and as segregating when the standard deviation between donors was above 5%. A statistical classification framework was developed to diagnose cytomegalovirus status using the catalog of TCR beta chain sequences. V and J gene assignment, in a later analysis, came from comparing TCR nucleotide sequences with IMGT/GENE-DB human TR gene sequences. Using the TCRdist pipeline, a later analysis assigned CDR3 sequences along with most-parsimonious VDJ recombination scenarios. In a later analysis, each TCR beta chain was defined by its CDR3 amino acid sequence together with its V-gene family, and reads without a unique V-gene family were excluded. In a later analysis, 450 to 600 highly shared, low-generation-probability nucleotide sequences were removed to address suspected cross-contamination and a sequencing artifact. In a later analysis, a clonal expansion index was calculated for each public chain from normalized within-repertoire ranks of inferred template counts. A later analysis computed generation probabilities with a VDJ recombination model fitted to out-of-frame rearrangements, and checked the results against IGoR. A later analysis scored TCR-TCR, TCR-HLA and TCR-CMV co-occurrence with hypergeometric tests, applying a repertoire-size bias correction to TCR pairs. False discovery rates were estimated in a later analysis by permuting HLA or CMV assignments 20 times. In a later analysis, co-occurring TCRs were grouped using DBSCAN, and TCRdist sequence similarity was added for clustering within HLA-allele-positive subsets. Co-occurrence clustering excluded repertoires with fewer than 30,000 or more than 120,000 public chains, plus five with anomalous nucleotide sharing. Here the immuneACCESS table is served through TCRdb, limited to in-frame sequences with V and J called. Missing clones are a known gap in these copies; in checked studies unresolved V genes cover under half, and the rest lacks a known reason. V, J and clone size derive from that table, while D and trimming were established from the DNA sequence. The sample contains about 170,000 clones, roughly four fifths of them found a single time. Of the sample, about 0.89% is held by the ten largest clones.

Material for sequencing was PBMCs. The chain employs TRBV25-1 and TRBJ1-1; 10 bases in between match TRBD1. This TCR was recovered from a girl aged 2 to 9 in good health and CMV-seropositive. The CDR3 reads CASSVGGQGRTEAFF. DNA sequence: TGTGCCAGCAGTGTAGGGGGACAGGGGCGTACTGAAGCTTTCTTT.